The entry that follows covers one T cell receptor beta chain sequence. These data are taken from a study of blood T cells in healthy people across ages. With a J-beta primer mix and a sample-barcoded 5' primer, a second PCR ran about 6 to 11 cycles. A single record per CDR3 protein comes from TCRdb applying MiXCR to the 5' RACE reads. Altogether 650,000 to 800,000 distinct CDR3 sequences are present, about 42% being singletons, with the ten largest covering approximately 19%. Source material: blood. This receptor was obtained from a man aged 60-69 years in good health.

The CDR3 spells CASSYPPGQSRETQYF. Here the CDR3 DNA reads TGTGCCAGCAGTTACCCTCCGGGACAGTCGAGAGAGACCCAGTACTTC. The chain uses TRBV6-6 and TRBJ2-5, with 7 positions matching TRBD1. The CDR3 is 16 amino acids. CDR1 is MNHNY, CDR2 SVGAGI, per germline (reference sequence). The V and J ends lost 2 bases and 4 bases, in that order; junction bases with no gene match: 10.